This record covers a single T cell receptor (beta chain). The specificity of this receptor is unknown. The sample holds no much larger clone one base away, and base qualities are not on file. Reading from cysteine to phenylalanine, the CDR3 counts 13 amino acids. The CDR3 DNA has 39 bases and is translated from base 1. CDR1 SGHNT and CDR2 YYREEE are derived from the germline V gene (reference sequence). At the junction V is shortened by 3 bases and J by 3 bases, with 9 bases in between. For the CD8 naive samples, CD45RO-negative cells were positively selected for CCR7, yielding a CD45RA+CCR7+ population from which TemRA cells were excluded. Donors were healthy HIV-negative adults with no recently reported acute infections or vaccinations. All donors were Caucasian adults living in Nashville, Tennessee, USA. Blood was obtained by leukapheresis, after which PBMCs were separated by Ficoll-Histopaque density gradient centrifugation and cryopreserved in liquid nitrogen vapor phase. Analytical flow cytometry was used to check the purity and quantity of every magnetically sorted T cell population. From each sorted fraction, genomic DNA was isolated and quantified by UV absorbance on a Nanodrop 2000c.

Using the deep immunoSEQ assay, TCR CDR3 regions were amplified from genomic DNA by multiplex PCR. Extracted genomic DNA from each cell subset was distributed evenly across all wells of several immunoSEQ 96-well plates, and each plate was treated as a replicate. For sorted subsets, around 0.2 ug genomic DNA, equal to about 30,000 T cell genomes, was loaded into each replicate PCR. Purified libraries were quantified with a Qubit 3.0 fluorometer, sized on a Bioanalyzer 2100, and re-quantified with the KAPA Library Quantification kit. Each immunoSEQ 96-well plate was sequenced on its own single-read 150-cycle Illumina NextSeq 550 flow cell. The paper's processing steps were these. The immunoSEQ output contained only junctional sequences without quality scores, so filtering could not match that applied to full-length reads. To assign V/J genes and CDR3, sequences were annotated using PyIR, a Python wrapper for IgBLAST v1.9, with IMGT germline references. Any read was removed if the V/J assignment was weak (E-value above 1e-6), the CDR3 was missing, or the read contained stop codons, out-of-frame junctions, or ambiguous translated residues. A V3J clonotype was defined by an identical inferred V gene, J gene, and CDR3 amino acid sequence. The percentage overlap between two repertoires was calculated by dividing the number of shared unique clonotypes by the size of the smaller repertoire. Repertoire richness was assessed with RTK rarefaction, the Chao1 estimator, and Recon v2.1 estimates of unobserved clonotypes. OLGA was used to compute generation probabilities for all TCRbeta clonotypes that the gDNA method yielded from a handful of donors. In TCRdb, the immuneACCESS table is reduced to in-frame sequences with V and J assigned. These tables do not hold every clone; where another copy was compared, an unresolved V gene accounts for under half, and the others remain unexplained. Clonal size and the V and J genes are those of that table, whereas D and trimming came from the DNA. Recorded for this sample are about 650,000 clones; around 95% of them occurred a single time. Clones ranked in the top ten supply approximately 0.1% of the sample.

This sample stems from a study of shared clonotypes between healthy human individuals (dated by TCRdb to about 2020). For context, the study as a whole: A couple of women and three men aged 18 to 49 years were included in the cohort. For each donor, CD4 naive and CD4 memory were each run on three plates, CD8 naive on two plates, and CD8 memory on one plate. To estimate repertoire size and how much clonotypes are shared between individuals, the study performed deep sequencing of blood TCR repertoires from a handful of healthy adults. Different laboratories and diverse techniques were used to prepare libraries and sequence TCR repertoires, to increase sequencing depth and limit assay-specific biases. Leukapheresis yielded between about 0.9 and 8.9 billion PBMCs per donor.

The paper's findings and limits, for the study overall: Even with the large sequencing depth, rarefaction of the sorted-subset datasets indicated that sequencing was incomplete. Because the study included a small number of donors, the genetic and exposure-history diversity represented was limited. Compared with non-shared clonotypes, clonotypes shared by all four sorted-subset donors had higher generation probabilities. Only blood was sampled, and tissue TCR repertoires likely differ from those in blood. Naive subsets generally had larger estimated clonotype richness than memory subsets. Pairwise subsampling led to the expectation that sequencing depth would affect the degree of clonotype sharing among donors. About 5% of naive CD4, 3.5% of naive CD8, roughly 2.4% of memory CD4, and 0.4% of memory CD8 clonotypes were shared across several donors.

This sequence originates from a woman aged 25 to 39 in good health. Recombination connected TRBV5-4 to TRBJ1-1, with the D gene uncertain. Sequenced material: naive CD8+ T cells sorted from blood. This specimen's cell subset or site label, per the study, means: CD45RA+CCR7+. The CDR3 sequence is CASSSIVDTEAFF. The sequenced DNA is TGTGCCAGCAGCTCGATTGTGGACACTGAAGCTTTCTTT.